The 21 T cell receptor beta chains given below trace back to one sample, sequenced in a study of T cells in women clearing cervical HPV infection. Method: immunoSEQ multiplex PCR; TCRdb's copy keeps in-frame clones and lacks some. The sample is made up of about 36,000 clones, and the top ten hold about 1.5% of it. The sample comprised blood buffy coat. Receptor source: a woman aged 18 to 75 with a cervical HPV16 infection that either progressed to CIN3+ or cleared (not recorded which).

Details on this clone: Coverage ceases 3 residues before the CDR3 finishes, and the germline J gene fills in the end. This chain joins TRBV7-2 and TRBJ1-2; the D gene is possibly TRBD1 (6 bases). This CDR3 has 15 amino acids. The V gene's germline CDR1 is SGHTA and CDR2 FQGNSA. V was trimmed by 5 bases and J by 3 bases, leaving 16 bases between them. Here the CDR3 reads CASSVYDRTDYGYTF. Partial CDR3 DNA: TGTGCCAGCAGCGTATATGACAGGACCGACTATGGC. Full variable domain (rest looked up from reference TRBV7-2 and TRBJ1-2): GAGVSQSPSNKVTEKGKDVELRCDPISGHTALYWYRQSLGQGLEFLIYFQGNSAPDKSGLPSDRFSAERTGGSVSTLTIQRTQQEDSAVYLCASSVYDRTDYGYTFGSGTRLTVV.

For this clone: Read data end 3 residues before the CDR3 end; the end is taken from the germline J gene. The gene calls are TRBV29-1 and TRBJ1-1; 9 nucleotides align to TRBD1. CDR3 length equals 14 residues. J gave up 3 bases and V 4 bases, and 6 bases lay outside the gene matches. Germline CDR1 reads SQVTM; CDR2 reads ANQGSEA. The CDR3 sequence is CSVGAQGAHTEAFF. CDR3 DNA, as far as it was read: TGCAGCGTTGGGGCACAGGGGGCGCACACTGAA.

As for this clone: Read coverage stops 3 residues before the CDR3 terminus; the germline J gene supplies the remainder. The chain recombines TRBV9 with TRBJ2-3; D is unclear. Germline assignment: CDR1 SGDLS and CDR2 YYNGEE. The CDR3 covers 16 residues. V was trimmed by 0 bases and J by 1 base, leaving 12 bases between them. The CDR3: CASSVEASARTDTQYF. The sequenced part of the CDR3 DNA is TGTGCCAGCAGCGTAGAAGCCTCCGCTCGCACAGATACG.

Turning to this clone: The CDR3 end is not reached by the read, which stops 3 residues before it; the germline J gene fills it in. The gene calls are TRBV14 and TRBJ1-4; D is unclear. This CDR3 is 12 amino acids long. V dropped 4 bases and J dropped 8 bases, with 8 bases sitting between them. CDR1 is SGHDN, CDR2 FVKESK, per germline. The CDR3 region is CASSLPGEKLFF. The covered CDR3 bases are TGTGCCAGCAGCCTCCCTGGCGAAAAA.

The sequenced CDR3 bases are TGTGCCAGCTCACCCCCCACAGGGGCGGAGACA. Translation: CASSPPTGAET. The whole CDR3 region reads CASSPPTGAETAFF. The chain uses TRBV18 and TRBJ1-1, with 7 bases identical to TRBD1. The DNA ends 3 residues before the CDR3 does, and the rest of the CDR3 is filled in from the germline J gene. This CDR3 contains 14 residues. The germline gives CDR1 KGHSH, CDR2 LQKENI.

Of note for this clone: The CDR3 end is not reached by the read, which stops 3 residues before it; the germline J gene fills it in. The chain combines TRBV2 with TRBJ2-3; tentative D call: TRBD2 (5 bases). Germline CDR1 is SNHLY and CDR2 is FYNNEI. The CDR3 consists of 16 residues. This CDR3 reads CASSGFGSGSGETQYF. Partial CDR3 DNA: TGTGCCAGCAGTGGGTTTGGCTCGGGCAGCGGAGAGACG.

As regards this clone: The read finishes 3 residues shy of the CDR3 end, and the germline J gene is used to complete it. The J gene is TRBJ2-3, the V gene TRBV6-1, with TRBD2 identical over 9 bases. Per germline, CDR1 MNHNS and CDR2 SASEGT. The CDR3 totals 15 residues. CDR3 sequence: CASSEALAGQETQYF. The DNA read from the CDR3 is TGTGCCAGCAGTGAAGCTCTAGCGGGGCAAGAGACG.

Concerning this clone: The read stops 3 residues short of the end of the CDR3; the missing end is completed from the germline J gene. The J gene is TRBJ2-5, the V gene TRBV11-2, with 9 bases lining up with TRBD2. The CDR3 runs to 15 residues. Germline-derived CDR1 and CDR2 are SGHAT and FQNNGV. After removal of 3 bases from V and 1 base from J, the junction contained 3 bases not matched to a gene. CDR3 protein: CASSFSGGFQETQYF. CDR3 DNA, as far as it was read: TGTGCCAGCAGCTTTAGCGGGGGATTCCAAGAGACC.

A remark on this clone: With the read ending 3 residues before the CDR3 end, the germline J gene is used to fill in that end. This chain joins TRBV28 and TRBJ2-7; weak D call: TRBD1 (6 bases). Germline CDR1 reads MDHEN; CDR2 reads SYDVKM. CDR3 length: 15 residues. Trimming took off 6 bases at V and 2 bases at J, with 17 bases between the two ends. The CDR3: CASSTGHPDPYEQYF. CDR3 bases read: TGTGCCAGCAGCACGGGACACCCGGACCCCTACGAG.

Details on this clone: The read ends 3 residues before the CDR3 terminus; that terminus is restored from the germline J gene. J is TRBJ1-4 and V is TRBV2; TRBD1 agrees at 7 bases. The J segment lost 5 bases and the V segment lost 7 bases, leaving 13 bases of the junction unmatched. The germline gives CDR1 SNHLY, CDR2 FYNNEI. The CDR3 extends over 16 amino acids. CDR3 region: CASTGQALWENEKLFF. Incomplete CDR3 DNA: TGTGCCAGCACCGGACAGGCTCTCTGGGAAAATGAAAAA.

As regards this clone: The read gets to within 3 residues of the CDR3 end, and the germline J gene fills in the rest. The chain couples TRBV5-1 to TRBJ2-5; a possible D gene is TRBD1 (5 bases). V dropped 0 bases and J dropped 4 bases, with 13 bases sitting between them. CDR1 is SGHRS and CDR2 is YFSETQ in the germline V gene. This CDR3 region has 15 residues. CDR3 protein: CASSLVSGQGETQYF. CDR3 DNA (partial): TGCGCCAGCAGCTTGGTATCAGGGCAGGGAGAGACC.

Of note for this clone: The read is 3 residues too short to cover the CDR3 end, so that end is filled in from the germline J gene. The chain carries TRBV7-6 and TRBJ2-1, with 10 bases aligning to TRBD1. The germline CDR1 and CDR2 sequences are SGHVS and FNYEAQ. V was clipped by 3 bases and J by 7 bases; unmatched bases: 6. The CDR3 spans 15 residues. CDR3 sequence reads: CASSFGQGVINEQFF. The sequenced CDR3 bases are TGTGCCAGCAGCTTCGGACAGGGGGTAATTAATGAG.

The part of the CDR3 DNA that was read is TGTGCCAGCAGCTTAGTGGGACAGGGGAAAGGCGAC. Encoded protein: CASSLVGQGKGD. The full CDR3 sequence reads CASSLVGQGKGDYTF. This sequence joins TRBV7-9 and TRBJ1-2, with 10 bases aligning to TRBD1. The CDR3 extends 3 residues past the end of the read, so its final part is completed from the germline J gene. In germline, CDR1 is SEHNR, CDR2 FQNEAQ (reference sequence). The CDR3 spans 15 residues. Using reference TRBV7-9 and TRBJ1-2 for the parts outside the CDR3, the full variable domain is DTGVSQNPRHKITKRGQNVTFRCDPISEHNRLYWYRQTLGQGPEFLTYFQNEAQLEKSRLLSDRFSAERPKGSFSTLEIQRTEQGDSAMYLCASSLVGQGKGDYTFGSGTRLTVV.

CDR3 bases read: TGTGCCAGTAGTCAGTACCTTCGATGGCCC. This encodes CASSQYLRWP. The full CDR3 protein is CASSQYLRWPQHF. The gene calls are TRBV19 and TRBJ1-5; D unresolved. The missing CDR3 end, 3 residues past where the read stops, is filled in from the germline J gene. Germline V gives CDR1 LNHDA, CDR2 SQIVND (reference sequence). CDR3 length equals 13 residues. V was trimmed by 5 bases and J by 9 bases, leaving 14 bases between them.

Details on this clone: The CDR3 end is not reached by the read, which stops 3 residues before it; the germline J gene fills it in. The chain carries TRBV20-1 and TRBJ2-7; no definite D call. The CDR3 is made up of 13 amino acids. The V and J ends lost 4 bases and 4 bases respectively, with 14 bases between them. Germline CDR1 is DFQATT and CDR2 is SNEGSKA (reference sequence). CDR3 sequence: CSATPGVRYEQYF. The DNA read from the CDR3 is TGCAGTGCTACCCCCGGTGTCCGTTACGAG.

About this clone itself: The CDR3 is cut off 3 residues early in the read; its end comes from the germline J gene. The chain couples TRBV28 to TRBJ2-7; D possibly corresponds to TRBD1 (5 bases). The germline CDR1 and CDR2 sequences are MDHEN and SYDVKM. The CDR3 totals 12 residues. The V and J ends lost 7 bases and 2 bases respectively, with 9 bases between them. CDR3 loop: CASNRQTYEQYF. The sequenced CDR3 bases are TGTGCCAGCAACCGACAGACCTACGAG.

Comments on this clone: Sequencing ends 3 residues short of the CDR3 end; the germline J gene provides the rest. The chain combines TRBV5-6 with TRBJ2-7; 7 bases map to TRBD1. J was trimmed by 2 bases and V by 2 bases; bases with no gene match: 7. This CDR3 contains 15 residues. Germline V gene lookup returns CDR1 SGHDT and CDR2 YYEEEE. CDR3 bases read: TGTGCCAGCAGCTTTGGACAGGCGAAACCCTACGAG. It translates to CASSFGQAKPYE. The CDR3 reads in full as CASSFGQAKPYEQYF. The variable domain in full, with the rest retrieved from reference TRBV5-6 and TRBJ2-7, is DAGVTQSPTHLIKTRGQQVTLRCSPKSGHDTVSWYQQALGQGPQFIFQYYEEEERQRGNFPDRFSGHQFPNYSSELNVNALLLGDSALYLCASSFGQAKPYEQYFGPGTRLTVT.

A word on this clone: The read is 3 residues too short to cover the CDR3 end, so that end is filled in from the germline J gene. The V call is TRBV4-1, the J call TRBJ1-4; weak D call: TRBD1 (5 bases). The CDR3 loop spans 15 amino acids. Germline lookup yields CDR1 MGHRA and CDR2 YSYEKL. With 3 bases removed from V and 7 bases from J, the gap between germline ends came to 15 bases. The CDR3 loop is CASSHATATGEKLFF. The sequenced part of the CDR3 DNA is TGCGCCAGCAGCCATGCTACCGCAACAGGTGAAAAA.

Concerning this clone: The read comes to an end 3 residues before the CDR3 does, leaving the germline J gene to fill in the end. Other DNA sequences within the sample encode an identical CDR3. The gene calls are TRBV7-2 and TRBJ1-3; D may be TRBD1 (6 bases). Germline V lookup: CDR1 SGHTA, CDR2 FQGNSA. This CDR3 has 15 amino acids. Trimming pared 5 bases from V and 0 bases from J, leaving 11 bases between. This CDR3 is CASSQTGFSGNTIYF. CDR3 DNA, as far as it was read: TGTGCCAGCAGCCAGACAGGTTTCTCTGGAAACACC.

A word on this clone: The read gets to within 3 residues of the CDR3 end, and the germline J gene fills in the rest. This chain connects TRBV6-4 to TRBJ1-2; D remains ambiguous. Trimming pared 0 bases from V and 5 bases from J, leaving 4 bases between. Germline V gene sequence: CDR1 MRHNA, CDR2 SNTAGT. The CDR3 loop spans 12 amino acids. CDR3 amino acids: CASSDSSYGYTF. CDR3 DNA (partial): TGTGCCAGCAGTGACTCTTCATATGGC.

On this clone: Coverage ceases 3 residues before the CDR3 finishes, and the germline J gene fills in the end. The gene calls are TRBV5-6 and TRBJ1-4, with 7 bases aligning to TRBD1. Per germline, CDR1 SGHDT and CDR2 YYEEEE. V dropped 5 bases and J dropped 5; count of bases not matched to a gene: 9. The CDR3 extends over 15 amino acids. The CDR3 spells CASSLVGGRNEKLFF. The part of the CDR3 DNA that was read is TGTGCCAGCAGTCTCGTAGGGGGCAGGAATGAAAAA.